Given below is one T cell receptor (beta chain) in context. No antigen is known for it. This sample was included in a study of blood T cells in healthy people across ages. Findings of the study overall: In long-lived donors, naive CD4+ cell counts and diversity exceeded those of aged donors. Estimated diversity that came from one million T cells was considered an underestimate.

With each sample, at least 5.5 micrograms of total RNA were extracted. V lost 9 bases and J 2 bases, leaving 17 bases between the germline ends. The CDR3 has 15 amino acids. Germline V gene data show CDR1 as MRHNA and CDR2 as SNTAGT. A second about 7 to 12 cycle PCR used barcoded and J-beta primers. MiXCR, run by TCRdb on the 5' RACE reads, gives a single entry per CDR3 protein. Counted here are over a million distinct CDR3 sequences, about 40% occurring once; the ten biggest clones make up approximately 7.9%. The receptor comes from a woman under 30 in good health. Sequences were obtained from blood. The chain joins TRBV6-4 to TRBJ2-1; D may correspond to TRBD1 or TRBD2 (5 bases each). In DNA, the CDR3 is TGTGCCAGTTCCACGGGGCCCGCGGCCTACAATGAGCAGTTCTTC. Encoded protein: CASSTGPAAYNEQFF.